This is a list of T cell receptor beta chains from one sample in a study of OX40 agonist ivuxolimab in advanced cancers. TCRdb's copy holds only in-frame clones and misses some; the assay was immunoSEQ multiplex PCR. Of 98,000 or so clones listed, about nine tenths are singletons. The sample in question was CD4+ or CD8+ T cells sorted from blood, obtained in a trial of the OX40 agonist ivuxolimab. The receptors originated from an adult with an advanced solid tumor such as melanoma, head and neck, liver or kidney cancer. Both conserved end residues are part of each CDR3. The D gene is left open where the match is weak. Clone sizes are given selectively: once, few, many, or a class where the clone is expanded.

abundance,d_gene,j_gene,v_gene,CDR3aa,CDR3nt
NA,NA,TRBJ1-4,TRBV28,CASSLEGKEKLFF,TGTGCCAGCAGTTTAGAGGGAAAGGAAAAACTGTTTTTT
NA,NA,TRBJ1-2,TRBV5-1,CASSSSGPRGGYTF,TGCGCCAGCAGCTCTTCCGGGCCGAGAGGCGGCTACACCTTC
NA,NA,TRBJ1-5,TRBV7-9,CASSQDGGSTPQHF,TGTGCCAGCAGCCAGGATGGGGGGAGTACGCCCCAGCATTTT
NA,TRBD1,TRBJ1-4,TRBV7-6,CASSPGGAGEKLFF,TGTGCCAGCAGTCCAGGGGGCGCGGGTGAAAAACTGTTTTTT
NA,TRBD1,TRBJ1-6,TRBV11-2,CASSFNRGDSPLHF,TGTGCCAGCAGCTTTAACAGGGGAGATTCACCCCTCCACTTT
NA,NA,TRBJ2-1,TRBV7-2,CASSRSHEQFF,TGTGCCAGCAGCCGGAGCCATGAGCAGTTCTTC
NA,NA,TRBJ2-3,TRBV19,CASMKRGTDTQYF,TGTGCCAGTATGAAACGCGGCACAGATACGCAGTATTTT
NA,TRBD1,TRBJ1-4,TRBV7-9,CASSLGQGGAFNEKLFF,TGTGCCAGCAGCTTAGGACAGGGCGGGGCATTTAATGAAAAACTGTTTTTT
NA,TRBD1,TRBJ1-4,TRBV6-6,CASRPSTGGTNEKLFF,TGTGCCAGCAGACCCTCCACAGGGGGAACTAATGAAAAACTGTTTTTT
NA,TRBD1,TRBJ1-4,TRBV7-2,CASSLGQGQVKLFF,TGTGCCAGCAGCTTGGGACAGGGGCAGGTAAAACTGTTTTTT
NA,NA,TRBJ1-1,TRBV6-5,CASSPTALDTEAFF,TGTGCCAGCAGCCCAACCGCGTTGGACACTGAAGCTTTCTTT
NA,NA,TRBJ1-3,TRBV14,CASSSSMGNTIYF,TGTGCCAGCAGCTCTTCGATGGGAAACACCATATATTTT
NA,NA,TRBJ1-5,TRBV6-5,CASSYSRVNQPQHF,TGTGCCAGCAGTTACTCTAGGGTTAATCAGCCCCAGCATTTT
NA,NA,TRBJ2-5,TRBV19,CASSLDGQETQYF,TGTGCCAGTAGCCTCGACGGTCAAGAGACCCAGTACTTC
NA,NA,TRBJ2-2,TRBV2,CASSTSPTGELFF,TGTGCCAGCAGTACTAGTCCCACCGGGGAGCTGTTTTTT
NA,NA,TRBJ1-1,TRBV6-6,CASTPQGKGEAFF,TGTGCCAGCACCCCCCAGGGGAAGGGTGAAGCTTTCTTT
NA,NA,TRBJ1-5,TRBV19,CASSTTENQPQHF,TGTGCCAGTAGTACGACAGAGAATCAGCCCCAGCATTTT
NA,NA,TRBJ1-1,TRBV20-1,CSARGDTEAFF,TGCAGTGCTAGGGGGGACACTGAAGCTTTCTTT
once,NA,TRBJ2-3,TRBV2,CASSARSTDTQYF,TGTGCCAGCAGTGCGAGAAGCACAGATACGCAGTATTTT
NA,NA,TRBJ1-5,TRBV28,CASSNGRRAMPQHF,TGTGCCAGCAGTAATGGACGGCGCGCAATGCCCCAGCATTTT
NA,NA,TRBJ2-2,TRBV4-1,CASSQDVRGTGELFF,TGCGCCAGCAGCCAAGATGTGCGAGGGACCGGGGAGCTGTTTTTT
NA,NA,TRBJ1-3,TRBV21-1,CASSKEGANYRNTIYF,TGTGCCAGCAGCAAAGAGGGAGCTAATTACCGAAACACCATATATTTT
NA,NA,TRBJ1-1,TRBV2,CASRTGPLMNTEAFF,TGTGCCAGCCGAACAGGGCCCCTGATGAACACTGAAGCTTTCTTT
NA,NA,TRBJ1-2,TRBV28,CASSSRISYGYTF,TGTGCCAGCAGTTCCAGGATCTCCTATGGCTACACCTTC
NA,TRBD1,TRBJ2-7,TRBV18,CASSPGTGAYEQYF,TGTGCCAGCTCACCAGGGACAGGGGCCTACGAGCAGTACTTC
few,NA,TRBJ1-5,TRBV19,CATGQAQPQHF,TGTGCCACAGGTCAGGCCCAGCCCCAGCATTTT
NA,TRBD2,TRBJ2-1,TRBV7-2,CASSLASGGYNEQFF,TGTGCCAGCAGCTTAGCATCGGGAGGGTACAATGAGCAGTTCTTC
NA,NA,TRBJ2-5,TRBV5-1,CASSAGGPKETQYF,TGCGCCAGCAGCGCTGGTGGGCCCAAAGAGACCCAGTACTTC
once,NA,TRBJ1-3,TRBV19,CATETDGNTIYF,TGTGCCACCGAGACGGACGGAAACACCATATATTTT
few,NA,TRBJ1-5,TRBV27,CASSPSGEPHQPQHF,TGTGCCAGCAGTCCAAGCGGGGAGCCCCATCAGCCCCAGCATTTT
few,NA,TRBJ1-1,TRBV5-5,CASSRNSRRRDTEAFF,TGTGCCAGCAGCCGAAATTCACGGCGACGGGACACTGAAGCTTTCTTT
NA,NA,TRBJ2-1,TRBV5-1,CASSIDSPYNEQFF,TGCGCCAGCAGCATAGACTCTCCCTACAATGAGCAGTTCTTC
NA,TRBD2,TRBJ2-1,TRBV4-3,CASSDSGISYNEQFF,TGCGCCAGCAGTGATAGCGGGATTTCCTACAATGAGCAGTTCTTC
NA,NA,TRBJ1-5,TRBV28,CASIVGGTGRDQPQHF,TGTGCCAGCATCGTAGGGGGAACAGGGAGGGATCAGCCCCAGCATTTT
NA,TRBD1,TRBJ1-1,TRBV7-9,CASSTDRGMNTEAFF,TGTGCCAGCAGCACAGACAGGGGAATGAACACTGAAGCTTTCTTT
NA,TRBD2,TRBJ2-1,TRBV11-2,CASSQPTSGRPNPKNEQFF,TGTGCCAGCAGTCAACCGACTAGCGGGAGGCCAAACCCAAAAAATGAGCAGTTCTTC
NA,NA,TRBJ2-3,TRBV7-2,CASSPLAIAQYF,TGTGCCAGCAGCCCCCTAGCGATCGCGCAGTATTTT
NA,NA,TRBJ1-1,TRBV4-3,CASSKDGPPNTEAFF,TGCGCCAGCAGCAAAGACGGTCCCCCGAACACTGAAGCTTTCTTT
NA,TRBD2,TRBJ2-2,TRBV5-1,CASSPLAGAMEFYTGELFF,TGCGCCAGCAGCCCCTTAGCGGGAGCGATGGAGTTTTACACCGGGGAGCTGTTTTTT
NA,TRBD2,TRBJ2-1,TRBV7-9,CASSLGLAGLYNEQFF,TGTGCCAGCAGCTTGGGACTAGCGGGCCTTTACAATGAGCAGTTCTTC
NA,NA,TRBJ2-3,TRBV11-2,CASSPAPTGANTDTQYF,TGTGCCAGCAGCCCGGCCCCCACGGGGGCTAACACAGATACGCAGTATTTT
NA,NA,TRBJ2-3,TRBV25-1,CASSDHSTDTQYF,TGTGCCAGCAGTGACCACAGCACAGATACGCAGTATTTT
NA,TRBD1,TRBJ1-1,TRBV10-1,CASSGPRQGINSEAFF,TGCGCCAGCAGCGGCCCTCGACAGGGTATCAATTCTGAAGCTTTCTTT
NA,NA,TRBJ1-4,TRBV27,CASKRTANEKLFF,TGTGCCAGCAAGAGGACAGCCAATGAAAAACTGTTTTTT
once,NA,TRBJ1-5,TRBV7-2,CASSLSNQPQHF,TGTGCCAGCAGCTTATCCAATCAGCCCCAGCATTTT